Presented here are 16 T cell receptor beta chains from one specimen sequenced in a study of blood T cell repertoires in COVID-19. Produced via immunoSEQ multiplex PCR; TCRdb's table is partial and in-frame only. This table holds a few hundred thousand clones, approximately 81% found once. The sequencing sample was made of peripheral blood. These receptors originate from a woman between 18 and 29 years old with acute or convalescent COVID-19.

V is TRBV7-3 and J is TRBJ2-1; TRBD2 agrees at 10 bases. Trimming took 2 bases from V and 12 from J; bases not matched to a gene: 4. This CDR3 region has 13 residues. Germline assignment: CDR1 SGHTA and CDR2 FQGTGA. Here the CDR3 reads CASSLRLAGVQFF. In DNA, the CDR3 is TGTGCCAGCAGCTTACGGCTAGCGGGAGTGCAGTTCTTC.

The rearrangement uses TRBV12-3 or TRBV12-4 and TRBJ1-2, with D unclear. The CDR3 totals 13 residues. Deletions cut 5 bases from V and 8 bases from J, with 15 bases between. CDR3 sequence reads: CASSPLEELGYTF. CDR3 nucleotides: TGTGCCAGCAGTCCCCTGGAGGAACTGGGCTACACCTTC.

The chain links TRBV11-2 to TRBJ2-3; 11 bases agree with TRBD2. J gave up 3 bases and V 1 base, and 3 bases lay outside the gene matches. This CDR3 comprises 16 residues. Germline V CDR1 and CDR2: SGHAT, FQNNGV. The DNA for the CDR3 is TGTGCCAGCAGCTTAGTGTCTAGCGGGAGGACAGATACGCAGTATTTT. Its translation: CASSLVSSGRTDTQYF.

The chain couples TRBV19 to TRBJ2-3; tentatively, D is TRBD2 (6 bases). The CDR3 sequence is 13 residues long. From germline, CDR1 is LNHDA and CDR2 SQIVND (reference sequence). The V and J ends lost 6 bases and 1 base respectively, with 8 bases between them. This chain's CDR3 is CASSGSGTDTQYF. CDR3 coding DNA: TGTGCCAGTAGCGGGAGCGGCACAGATACGCAGTATTTT.

This rearrangement joins TRBV6-5 to TRBJ2-7, with D perhaps TRBD1 (6 bases). Germline V gene data show CDR1 as MNHEY and CDR2 as SVGAGI. The CDR3 consists of 12 residues. Trimming removed 10 bases at V and 4 bases at J, with 14 bases between. CDR3 DNA sequence: TGTGCCACCTCCCCAGGGGCATACGAGCAGTACTTC. Translated, it gives CATSPGAYEQYF.

The rearrangement links TRBV4-1 to TRBJ2-4; D gene unclear. Looked up from germline, CDR1 is MGHRA and CDR2 is YSYEKL. V shed 1 base and J shed 4 bases, with 17 bases lying between them. This CDR3 region has 17 residues. This CDR3 reads CASSQGWFRQSKNIQYF. The CDR3 DNA is TGCGCCAGCAGCCAAGGATGGTTCAGGCAGTCTAAAAACATTCAGTACTTC.

The V and J genes are TRBV24-1 and TRBJ2-1, with D possibly matching TRBD2 (6 bases). The CDR3 totals 16 residues. The V end lost 6 bases, the J end lost 10 bases, and 24 bases lay between the germline ends. Germline CDR1 KGHDR, CDR2 SFDVKD. As DNA, the CDR3 is TGTGCCACCAGTTCGCGCGGGACGGCGGGCGTGGGGGAGCAGTTCTTC. Residues: CATSSRGTAGVGEQFF.

The chain joins TRBV28 to TRBJ2-1; D gene unclear. Deletions cut 3 bases from V and 0 bases from J, with 6 bases between. From germline, CDR1 is MDHEN and CDR2 SYDVKM. The CDR3 is 14 amino acids. CDR3 amino acids: CASSLESSYNEQFF. The CDR3 DNA is TGTGCCAGCAGTTTGGAGAGCTCCTACAATGAGCAGTTCTTC.

The gene calls are TRBV6-1 and TRBJ2-1; 9 bases line up with TRBD2. Trimming removed 4 bases from V and 5 bases from J; junction bases left unmatched: 9. In germline, CDR1 is MNHNS, CDR2 SASEGT. The CDR3 covers 16 residues. The CDR3, as DNA: TGTGCCAGCAGTGTACGAGCGGGGGGCTTCGACAATGAGCAGTTCTTC. It yields the protein CASSVRAGGFDNEQFF.

This sequence joins TRBV5-1 and TRBJ1-3; D remains unclear. Trimming pared 3 bases from V and 0 bases from J, leaving 13 bases between. CDR3 length: 16 amino acids. The germline V gene has CDR1 SGHRS and CDR2 YFSETQ. The CDR3 reads CASSSGRDSSGNTIYF. DNA for the CDR3: TGCGCCAGCAGCTCAGGACGGGATAGCTCTGGAAACACCATATATTTT.

The chain employs TRBV5-1 and TRBJ1-6, with 9 bases identical to TRBD1. The CDR3 runs 15 residues. Trimming took 7 bases from V and 11 from J; bases not matched to a gene: 13. CDR1 and CDR2 from the germline V gene are SGHRS and YFSETQ. This CDR3 is CASQSTGQGLTPLHF. CDR3 nucleotides: TGCGCCAGCCAATCAACGGGACAGGGTCTAACACCCCTCCACTTT.

The chain combines TRBV5-1 with TRBJ1-2; 9 bases map to TRBD1. The V segment lost 4 bases and the J segment 4 bases; nucleotides outside the gene matches: 5. Germline CDR1 is SGHRS and CDR2 is YFSETQ. The length of the CDR3 is 14 residues. This CDR3 reads CASSTGQGTYGYTF. CDR3 bases: TGCGCCAGCAGCACGGGACAGGGTACCTATGGCTACACCTTC.

The chain is built from TRBV28 and TRBJ2-2; D is possibly TRBD2 (5 bases). Trimming removed 5 bases from V and 3 bases from J, with 28 bases in between. Germline CDR1 MDHEN, CDR2 SYDVKM. This CDR3 spans 20 amino acids. Written as DNA, the CDR3 is TGTGCCAGCAGTCACCCGTGGTTGGGGAGACGGGTGTGGGACACCGGGGAGCTGTTTTTT. Protein: CASSHPWLGRRVWDTGELFF.

V and J are TRBV6-1 and TRBJ2-1; D may be TRBD1 (6 bases). The V and J ends lost 2 bases and 9 bases respectively, with 11 bases between them. Germline assignment: CDR1 MNHNS and CDR2 SASEGT. The CDR3 has 13 residues. CDR3 sequence reads: CASSEIVRGEQFF. CDR3 nucleotide sequence: TGTGCCAGCAGTGAAATTGTCAGGGGTGAGCAGTTCTTC.

The chain carries TRBV6-1 and TRBJ1-3; tentatively, D is TRBD1 (6 bases). The CDR3 totals 16 residues. V was trimmed by 1 base and J by 4 bases, leaving 14 bases between them. CDR1 is MNHNS and CDR2 is SASEGT in the germline V gene. The CDR3 DNA is TGTGCCAGCAGTGAAGTCCTACAGGGTATAGGAAACACCATATATTTT. Encoded protein: CASSEVLQGIGNTIYF.

The genes are TRBV9 and TRBJ2-7, with D unclear. The CDR3 contains 16 residues. V was shortened by 3 bases and J by 1 base, with 17 bases between the two germline ends. Germline values: CDR1 SGDLS, CDR2 YYNGEE. CDR3 protein: CASSAGNPTGSYEQYF. The DNA for the CDR3 is TGTGCCAGCAGCGCGGGTAACCCTACCGGGTCCTACGAGCAGTACTTC.